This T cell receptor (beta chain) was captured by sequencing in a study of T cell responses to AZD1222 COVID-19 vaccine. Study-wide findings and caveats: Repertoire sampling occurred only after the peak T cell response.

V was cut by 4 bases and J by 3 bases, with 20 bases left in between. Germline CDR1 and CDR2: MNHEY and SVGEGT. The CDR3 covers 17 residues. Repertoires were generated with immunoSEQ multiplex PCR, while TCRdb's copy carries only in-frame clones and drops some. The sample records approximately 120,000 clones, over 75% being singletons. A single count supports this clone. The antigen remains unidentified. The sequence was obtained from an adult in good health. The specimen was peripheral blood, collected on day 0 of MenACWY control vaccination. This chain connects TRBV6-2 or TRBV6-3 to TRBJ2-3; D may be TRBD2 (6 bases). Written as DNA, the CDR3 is TGTGCCAGCAGTTCGGGCCTGGCGGGGCTTGAGACAGATACGCAGTATTTT. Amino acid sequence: CASSSGLAGLETDTQYF.